One TCR beta chain is described in this entry. Antigen: not known. This CDR3 region has 16 residues. Germline CDR1 reads SEHNR; CDR2 reads FQNEAQ (reference sequence). Trimming took off 0 bases at V and 4 bases at J, with 13 bases between the two ends. The method was immunoSEQ multiplex PCR; TCRdb's version includes in-frame clones alone and lacks a portion of them. The sample includes approximately 76,000 clones, roughly 92% of them seen just once. The data originate from a study of OX40 agonist ivuxolimab in advanced cancers. The overall study: Ivuxolimab, which is an agonistic anti-OX40 (CD134) antibody, was administered to the patients. Patients were infused with ivuxolimab every 2 weeks at 0.01 to 10 mg/kg. Dose-escalation subjects each had hepatocellular carcinoma, melanoma, renal cell or head and neck cancer. Findings and limits, study-wide: More expanded clones were seen, on average, in CD8+ T cells than in CD4+.

The TCR was taken from an adult with an advanced solid tumor such as melanoma, head and neck, liver or kidney cancer. This chain links TRBV7-9 with TRBJ2-1, with D possibly being TRBD2 (5 bases). The sequencing used CD4+ or CD8+ T cells sorted from blood, collected in a trial of the OX40 agonist ivuxolimab. The CDR3 sequence: CASSLAGSASYNEQFF. CDR3 sequence (DNA): TGTGCCAGCAGCTTAGCAGGTAGCGCATCTTACAATGAGCAGTTCTTC.